A single sample gave rise to the 26 T cell receptor beta chains below, sequenced in a study of blood T cell repertoires in COVID-19. Sequenced by immunoSEQ multiplex PCR; TCRdb stores in-frame clones only, minus some. The top ten clones hold 2% to 2.5% of a sample with about 100,000 clones, roughly 92% of them seen once. The material sequenced was peripheral blood. The origin of the receptors is a man in his forties or fifties with active COVID-19.

The rearrangement uses TRBV3-1 (or the pseudogene TRBV3-2) and TRBJ1-4; TRBD1 might be the D (6 bases). Deletions cut 5 bases from V and 11 bases from J, with 9 bases between. This CDR3 has 11 amino acids. CDR1 LGHDT and CDR2 YNNKEL come from the germline V gene (reference sequence). The CDR3: CASSEQGKLFF. The CDR3 DNA follows: TGTGCCAGCAGCGAACAGGGTAAACTGTTTTTT.

The rearrangement uses TRBV10-1 and TRBJ1-5, with D maybe TRBD1 (5 bases). V lost 1 base to trimming and J lost 1 base, with 8 bases between them. Germline-derived CDR1 and CDR2 are WNHNN and SYGVQD (reference sequence). There are 15 residues in the CDR3. As DNA, the CDR3 is TGCGCCAGCAGTGAGTGTAAGGGGAGCAATCAGCCCCAGCATTTT. As protein: CASSECKGSNQPQHF.

This clone was observed a single time. The V and J genes are TRBV9 and TRBJ2-3; tentatively, D is TRBD2 (6 bases). CDR1 is SGDLS and CDR2 is YYNGEE in the germline V gene. The V end lost 4 bases, the J end lost 0 bases, and 12 bases lay between the germline ends. The CDR3 contains 15 residues. CDR3 sequence: CASSPRRESTDTQYF. In nucleotides, the CDR3 is TGTGCCAGCAGCCCCCGACGGGAGAGCACAGATACGCAGTATTTT.

The J gene is TRBJ2-7, the V gene TRBV11-3; possibly TRBD1 for D (6 bases). The CDR3 runs to 15 residues. Trimming removed 1 base from V and 2 bases from J, with 12 bases in between. The germline CDR1 and CDR2 sequences are SGHNT and YENEEA. The CDR3 nucleotides read TGTGCCAGCAGCTTAGGCCAGGGGATGCCCTACGAGCAGTACTTC. This encodes CASSLGQGMPYEQYF.

The chain carries TRBV19 and TRBJ2-7; TRBD1 agrees at 9 bases. V lost 3 bases and J lost 6; bases outside the gene matches: 3. Per germline, CDR1 LNHDA and CDR2 SQIVND (reference sequence). The CDR3 is made up of 13 amino acids. The CDR3 protein is CASSIGTGSEQYF. The DNA for the CDR3 is TGTGCCAGTAGTATCGGGACAGGGTCCGAGCAGTACTTC.

V and J are TRBV3-1 (or the pseudogene TRBV3-2) and TRBJ2-7, with a tentative D call TRBD1 (5 bases). Germline lookup yields CDR1 LGHDT and CDR2 YNNKEL (reference sequence). CDR3 length: 13 amino acids. V was clipped by 1 base and J by 5 bases, with 9 bases between them. This CDR3 is CASSQASGNEQYF. CDR3 nucleotide sequence: TGTGCCAGCAGCCAAGCGTCAGGGAACGAGCAGTACTTC.

This chain links TRBV27 with TRBJ1-2, with 11 bases aligning to TRBD1. In germline, CDR1 is MNHEY, CDR2 SMNVEV (reference sequence). The junction had 5 bases not matched to a gene; V was cut back by 0 bases and J by 8 bases. The length of the CDR3 is 15 residues. The CDR3 here is CASSLSGQGAQGYTF. The DNA of the CDR3 is TGTGCCAGCAGTTTATCAGGACAGGGGGCGCAAGGCTACACCTTC.

This clone was detected once. The chain combines TRBV18 with TRBJ1-2; D is undetermined. The CDR3 totals 12 residues. The germline V gene encodes CDR1 KGHSH and CDR2 LQKENI. V gave up 3 bases and J gave up 7 bases, with 9 bases separating them. The CDR3 DNA reads as TGTGCCAGCTCACCGAGCGGTCTTGGCTACACCTTC. This gives the protein CASSPSGLGYTF.

V and J are TRBV2 and TRBJ2-1; D call uncertain. The CDR3 consists of 13 residues. Deletions cut 8 bases from V and 4 bases from J, with 12 bases between. In germline, CDR1 is SNHLY, CDR2 FYNNEI. CDR3 nucleotide sequence: TGTGCCAGCCGAGACCTAGAGTACAATGAGCAGTTCTTC. Its translation: CASRDLEYNEQFF. The variable domain in full, completed from reference TRBV2 and TRBJ2-1, reads EPEVTQTPSHQVTQMGQEVILRCVPISNHLYFYWYRQILGQKVEFLVSFYNNEISEKSEIFDDQFSVERPDGSNFTLKIRSTKLEDSAMYFCASRDLEYNEQFFGPGTRLTVL.

The chain recombines TRBV24-1 with TRBJ1-2, with no clear D. CDR3 length: 14 residues. CDR1 KGHDR and CDR2 SFDVKD come from the germline V gene. V lost 3 bases, J lost 2 bases, and 9 bases lay in between. CDR3 DNA: TGTGCCACCAGTGATCAACAGCGGAACTATGGCTACACCTTC. Protein sequence: CATSDQQRNYGYTF.

The gene calls are TRBV18 and TRBJ1-4; D uncertain. There are 14 residues in the CDR3. CDR1 and CDR2 (germline): KGHSH, LQKENI. V was trimmed by 0 bases and J by 4 bases, leaving 6 bases between them. DNA of the CDR3: TGTGCCAGCTCACCACCACACCTTAATGAAAAACTGTTTTTT. Translation: CASSPPHLNEKLFF.

The V call is TRBV5-1, the J call TRBJ2-1; no firm D call. CDR3 length equals 14 residues. V lost 5 bases and J 7 bases, leaving 16 bases between the germline ends. From germline, CDR1 is SGHRS and CDR2 YFSETQ. CDR3 region: CASRAHSDGNEQFF. CDR3 DNA sequence: TGCGCCAGCAGGGCCCACAGTGATGGTAATGAGCAGTTCTTC. Full variable domain (outside the CDR3, taken from reference TRBV5-1 and TRBJ2-1): KAGVTQTPRYLIKTRGQQVTLSCSPISGHRSVSWYQQTPGQGLQFLFEYFSETQRNKGNFPGRFSGRQFSNSRSEMNVSTLELGDSALYLCASRAHSDGNEQFFGPGTRLTVL.

The gene calls are TRBV6-5 and TRBJ1-1, with TRBD1 identical over 7 bases. The CDR3 has 14 amino acids. From germline, CDR1 is MNHEY and CDR2 SVGAGI. The junction had 5 bases not matched to a gene; V was cut back by 6 bases and J by 1 base. CDR3 sequence: CASRTQGGNTEAFF. The CDR3 DNA is TGTGCCAGCAGAACCCAGGGGGGGAACACTGAAGCTTTCTTT.

This chain connects TRBV18 to TRBJ2-2, with 9 nucleotides matching TRBD2. The germline V gene has CDR1 KGHSH and CDR2 LQKENI. With 1 base clipped from V and 2 bases from J, the junction kept 5 bases outside the gene matches. The length of the CDR3 is 17 residues. CDR3 sequence reads: CASSPRISGSNTGELFF. CDR3 sequence (DNA): TGTGCCAGCTCACCACGGATTAGCGGGAGTAACACCGGGGAGCTGTTTTTT.

The rearrangement links TRBV5-6 to TRBJ2-1; weak D call: TRBD1 (5 bases). Between the trimmed V and J ends, which lost 0 bases and 1 base, there was a span of 11 bases. This CDR3 has 16 amino acids. CDR1 SGHDT and CDR2 YYEEEE come from the germline V gene. The CDR3 loop reads CASSLALQGSYNEQFF. For the CDR3, the DNA is TGTGCCAGCAGCTTGGCCCTTCAGGGTTCCTACAATGAGCAGTTCTTC.

The V and J genes are TRBV9 and TRBJ2-2, with 9 bases matching TRBD1. The V and J ends lost 3 bases and 5 bases, in that order; junction bases with no gene match: 5. Germline V lookup: CDR1 SGDLS, CDR2 YYNGEE. The CDR3 consists of 15 residues. CDR3 region: CASSGRTGDTGELFF. Written as DNA, the CDR3 is TGTGCCAGCAGCGGAAGGACAGGGGATACCGGGGAGCTGTTTTTT.

This clone was observed a few times. V is TRBV7-9 and J is TRBJ2-5; 7 nucleotides align to TRBD1. Per germline, CDR1 SEHNR and CDR2 FQNEAQ (reference sequence). The CDR3 loop spans 17 amino acids. Trimming took 1 base from V and 1 from J; bases not matched to a gene: 9. The CDR3 region is CASSLGRSGDSQETQYF. The DNA for the CDR3 is TGTGCCAGCAGCTTAGGAAGGTCCGGGGACAGCCAAGAGACCCAGTACTTC. The full variable domain, in which reference TRBV7-9 and TRBJ2-5 provide the parts outside the CDR3, is DTGVSQNPRHKITKRGQNVTFRCDPISEHNRLYWYRQTLGQGPEFLTYFQNEAQLEKSRLLSDRFSAERPKGSFSTLEIQRTEQGDSAMYLCASSLGRSGDSQETQYFGPGTRLLVL.

The V and J genes are TRBV12-5 and TRBJ1-1; no clear D gene. The CDR3 length is 14 residues. Trimming removed 5 bases from V and 3 bases from J, with 13 bases in between. Germline loops: CDR1 LGHNT, CDR2 FRNRAP. DNA for the CDR3: TGTGCTAGTGGTCCCATGAGGGCGGACACTGAAGCTTTCTTT. This translates into CASGPMRADTEAFF.

The CDR3 nucleotides read TGTGCCAGTAGGAGACTCGACAGGGGGCTGGTCAATGAGCAGTTCTTC. It translates to CASRRLDRGLVNEQFF. The genes are TRBV19 and TRBJ2-1, with 10 nucleotides matching TRBD1. V gave up 6 bases and J gave up 6 bases; unmatched junction bases: 11. The CDR3 totals 16 residues. Per the germline V gene, CDR1 is LNHDA and CDR2 is SQIVND (reference sequence).

The chain joins TRBV4-2 to TRBJ1-5; tentative D call: TRBD1 (6 bases). Germline assignment: CDR1 LGHNA and CDR2 YNFKEQ. V was clipped by 1 base and J by 7 bases, with 14 bases between them. The CDR3 totals 15 residues. The DNA for the CDR3 is TGTGCCAGCAGCCAAGCCCCGACAGGTGAACAGCCCCAGCATTTT. Protein product: CASSQAPTGEQPQHF.

This clone appeared a single time. V usage is TRBV6-5 and J usage is TRBJ2-1; 9 nucleotides agree with TRBD2. The CDR3 sequence is 15 residues long. Per germline, CDR1 MNHEY and CDR2 SVGAGI. V was clipped by 7 bases and J by 6 bases; unmatched bases: 10. The CDR3 loop is CASNRAGTSFNEQFF. The CDR3, as DNA: TGTGCCAGCAATAGAGCCGGGACTAGCTTCAATGAGCAGTTCTTC.

The rearrangement links TRBV24-1 to TRBJ2-1; 9 bases agree with TRBD1. Germline V CDR1 and CDR2: KGHDR, SFDVKD. The CDR3 runs 16 residues. Trimming at V came to 7 bases and at J to 2 bases, leaving 8 bases not matched to a gene. CDR3 nucleotide sequence: TGTGCCACCAGACTACCGGGACAGGGCCCCTACAATGAGCAGTTCTTC. This translates into CATRLPGQGPYNEQFF.

The chain links TRBV28 to TRBJ1-6, with TRBD1 matching 9 bases. The CDR3 runs to 14 residues. Germline V gene lookup returns CDR1 MDHEN and CDR2 SYDVKM. The V segment lost 5 bases and the J segment 11 bases; nucleotides outside the gene matches: 7. The CDR3 DNA follows: TGTGCCAGCAGTCCACAGGGGGCTGGGGCACCCCTCCACTTT. Translation: CASSPQGAGAPLHF.

The chain uses TRBV3-1 (or the pseudogene TRBV3-2) and TRBJ1-2; 7 bases align to TRBD1. CDR1 and CDR2 from the germline V gene are LGHDT and YNNKEL (reference sequence). CDR3 length: 16 amino acids. After removal of 0 bases from V and 6 bases from J, the junction contained 10 bases not matched to a gene. CDR3: CASSQDYTGVLNGYTF. The CDR3 DNA reads TGTGCCAGCAGCCAAGACTATACAGGGGTTCTGAATGGCTACACCTTC.

This sequence joins TRBV15 and TRBJ2-7, with D tentatively TRBD2 (6 bases). This CDR3 has 15 residues. Per germline, CDR1 LNHNV and CDR2 YYDKDF (reference sequence). Trimming took 5 bases from V and 2 from J, leaving 16 bases between them. The CDR3 sequence: CATSGGFTSTYEQYV. The CDR3 nucleotides are TGTGCCACCAGCGGGGGGTTTACATCCACCTACGAGCAGTACGTC.

The chain recombines TRBV6-6 with TRBJ1-5; D is perhaps TRBD1 (5 bases). The germline V gene encodes CDR1 MNHNY and CDR2 SVGAGI (reference sequence). There are 13 residues in the CDR3. With 2 bases removed from V and 6 bases from J, the gap between germline ends came to 8 bases. This CDR3 reads CASSYGGSQPQHF. The CDR3 DNA is TGTGCCAGCAGTTACGGGGGGAGTCAGCCCCAGCATTTT.